This T cell receptor beta chain stems from a study of blood T cell repertoires in COVID-19. In the original analysis: Reference gene primer amplification gave nucleated cell count estimates. Method: immunoSEQ multiplex PCR; TCRdb's copy keeps in-frame clones and lacks some. That table is the source of V, J and clone size, and D and trimming were worked out from the DNA. The sample shows approximately 71,000 clones, 90% of them seen only once. The CDR3 covers 13 residues. Trimming pared 4 bases from V and 8 bases from J, leaving 12 bases between. Germline V gives CDR1 SGHVS, CDR2 FQNEAQ. Sample: peripheral blood. This clonotype was sampled from a woman aged 18-29 years with acute or convalescent COVID-19. The rearrangement joins TRBV7-8 to TRBJ1-5; possibly TRBD1 for D (5 bases). This chain's CDR3 is CASSSGLIKPQHF. CDR3 bases: TGTGCCAGCAGCTCAGGGCTTATCAAGCCCCAGCATTTT. Variable domain in full (rest from reference TRBV7-8 and TRBJ1-5): GAGVSQSPRYKVAKRGQDVALRCDPISGHVSLFWYQQALGQGPEFLTYFQNEAQLDKSGLPSDRFFAERPEGSVSTLKIQRTQQEDSAVYLCASSSGLIKPQHFGDGTRLSIL.